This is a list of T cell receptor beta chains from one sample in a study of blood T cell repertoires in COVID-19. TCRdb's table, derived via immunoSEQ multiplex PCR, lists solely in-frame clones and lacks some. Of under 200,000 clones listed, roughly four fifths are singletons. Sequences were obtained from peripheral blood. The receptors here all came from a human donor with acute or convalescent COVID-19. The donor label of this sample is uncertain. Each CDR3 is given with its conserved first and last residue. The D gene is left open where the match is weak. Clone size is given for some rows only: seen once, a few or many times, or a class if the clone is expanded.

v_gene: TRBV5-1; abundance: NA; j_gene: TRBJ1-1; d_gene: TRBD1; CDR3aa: CASSRGQGAFF; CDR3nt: TGCGCCAGCAGCCGCGGACAGGGGGCTTTCTTT
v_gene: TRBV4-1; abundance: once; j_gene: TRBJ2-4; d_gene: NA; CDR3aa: CASSHPGENIQYF; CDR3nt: TGCGCCAGCAGCCACCCAGGGGAGAACATTCAGTACTTC
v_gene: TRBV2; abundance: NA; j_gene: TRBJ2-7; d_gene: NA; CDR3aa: CASNPRDGGGYEQYF; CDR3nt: TGTGCCAGCAATCCCCGGGACGGCGGAGGGTACGAGCAGTACTTC
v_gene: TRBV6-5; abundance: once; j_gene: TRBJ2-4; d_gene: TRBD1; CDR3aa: CASTRDRPTRNIQYF; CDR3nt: TGTGCCAGCACCAGGGACAGACCAACCCGAAACATTCAGTACTTC
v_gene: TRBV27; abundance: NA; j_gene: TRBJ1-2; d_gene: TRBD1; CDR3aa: CASSYRGDYGYTF; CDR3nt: TGTGCCAGCAGTTACAGGGGGGACTATGGCTACACCTTC
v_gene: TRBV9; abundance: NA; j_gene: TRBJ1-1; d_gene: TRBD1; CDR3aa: CASSAQGANTEAFF; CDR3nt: TGTGCCAGCAGCGCGCAGGGGGCGAACACTGAAGCTTTCTTT
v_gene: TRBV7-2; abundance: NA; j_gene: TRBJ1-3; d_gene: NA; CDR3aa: CASSFRGNTIYF; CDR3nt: TGTGCCAGCAGCTTCCGGGGAAACACCATATATTTT
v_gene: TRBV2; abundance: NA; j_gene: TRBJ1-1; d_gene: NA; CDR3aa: CAGQPPTENTEAFF; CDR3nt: TGTGCCGGGCAGCCACCAACGGAGAACACTGAAGCTTTCTTT
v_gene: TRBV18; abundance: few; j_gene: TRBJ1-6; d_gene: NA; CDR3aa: CASSPGNGGNSPLHF; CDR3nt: TGTGCCAGCTCACCAGGGAACGGGGGTAATTCACCCCTCCACTTT
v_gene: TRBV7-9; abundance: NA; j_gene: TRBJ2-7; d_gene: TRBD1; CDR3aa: CASSGDRESSYEQYF; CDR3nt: TGTGCCAGCAGTGGGGACAGGGAGAGCTCCTACGAGCAGTACTTC
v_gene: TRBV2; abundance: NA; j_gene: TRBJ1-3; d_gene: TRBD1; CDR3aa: CASSFTGGTGNTIYF; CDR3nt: TGTGCCAGCAGTTTTACAGGGGGCACTGGAAACACCATATATTTT
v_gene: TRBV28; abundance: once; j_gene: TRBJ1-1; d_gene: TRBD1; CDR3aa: CATGTGALNTEAFF; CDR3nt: TGTGCCACCGGGACAGGGGCCCTGAACACTGAAGCTTTCTTT
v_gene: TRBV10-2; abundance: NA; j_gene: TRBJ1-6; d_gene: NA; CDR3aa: CASRISMEINSPLHF; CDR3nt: TGCGCCAGCAGAATTTCTATGGAGATAAATTCACCCCTCCACTTT
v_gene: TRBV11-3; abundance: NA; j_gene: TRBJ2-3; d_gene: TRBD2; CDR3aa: CASSSDSGEAHF; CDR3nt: TGTGCCAGCAGCTCCGACAGCGGGGAGGCGCATTTT
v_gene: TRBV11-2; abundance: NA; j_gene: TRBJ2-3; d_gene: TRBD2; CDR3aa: CASSLGSGRADTQYF; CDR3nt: TGTGCCAGCAGCTTAGGTAGCGGGAGAGCAGATACGCAGTATTTT
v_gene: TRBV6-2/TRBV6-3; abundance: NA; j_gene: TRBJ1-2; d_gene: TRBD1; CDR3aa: CASSDGTGSNYGYTF; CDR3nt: TGTGCCAGCAGTGACGGGACAGGTTCTAACTATGGCTACACCTTC
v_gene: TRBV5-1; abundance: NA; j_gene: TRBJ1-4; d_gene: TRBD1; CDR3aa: CASSLGDRDDEKLFF; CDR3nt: TGCGCCAGCAGCTTGGGGGACAGGGATGATGAAAAACTGTTTTTT
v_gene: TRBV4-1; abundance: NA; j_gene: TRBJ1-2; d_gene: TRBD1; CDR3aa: CASSQDGQGYGYTF; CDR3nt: TGCGCCAGCAGCCAAGATGGACAGGGCTATGGCTACACCTTC
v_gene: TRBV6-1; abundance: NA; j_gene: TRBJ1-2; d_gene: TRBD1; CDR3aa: CASSEDWQGVYYGYTF; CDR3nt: TGTGCCAGCAGTGAAGATTGGCAGGGGGTTTACTATGGCTACACCTTC
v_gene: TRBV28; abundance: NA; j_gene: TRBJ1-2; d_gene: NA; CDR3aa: CASSPSANYGYTF; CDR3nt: TGTGCCAGCAGCCCCTCAGCTAACTATGGCTACACCTTC
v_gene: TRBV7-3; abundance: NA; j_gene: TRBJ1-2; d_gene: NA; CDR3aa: CASSLNPGTNYGYTF; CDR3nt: TGTGCCAGCAGCTTAAATCCAGGGACTAACTATGGCTACACCTTC
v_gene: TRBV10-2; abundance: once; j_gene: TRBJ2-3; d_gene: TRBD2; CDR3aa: CASSDGTRTSTDTQYF; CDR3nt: TGCGCCAGCAGCGATGGGACTAGGACTAGCACAGATACGCAGTATTTT
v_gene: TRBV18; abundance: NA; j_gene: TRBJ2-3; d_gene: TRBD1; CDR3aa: CASSPGQGDTDTQYF; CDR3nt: TGTGCCAGCTCACCGGGACAGGGGGATACAGATACGCAGTATTTT